This note documents a single T cell receptor (beta chain) sequence. This sample was taken from a study of blood T cell repertoires in COVID-19. Overall study context: There were acute and convalescent COVID-19 samples, and they came from the United States, Italy and Spain. The cDNA or gDNA used as material had been derived from T cells, B-cell-depleted T cells, or PBMCs.

Across fewer than 25 US areas, participants ranged in age from roughly 18 to 95 years. The study assigned cohorts using participant-reported clinical history. The CDR3 has 17 residues. Per germline, CDR1 SGHDT and CDR2 YYEEEE. Trimming shortened V by 2 bases and J by 2 bases, and 17 bases separated the two germline ends. Assay: immunoSEQ multiplex PCR; the TCRdb copy retains only in-frame clones and omits some. Among 200,000 to 300,000 clones listed, 88% were seen once. This rearrangement joins TRBV5-6 to TRBJ1-5; D may be TRBD1 (5 bases). The sample consisted of PBMCs or T cells enriched from blood (not recorded which). The sequence was obtained from a middle-aged woman with acute COVID-19. DNA for the CDR3: TGTGCCAGCAGCTTTGACCCGGCACAGGTCGGCAATCAGCCCCAGCATTTT. Translation gives CASSFDPAQVGNQPQHF.